The 12 T cell receptor beta chains listed next were all sequenced from one sample in a study of cytomegalovirus exposure and HLA in healthy donors. Vbeta (60) and Jbeta (13) primers were used in the PCR. Method: immunoSEQ multiplex PCR; TCRdb's copy keeps in-frame clones and lacks some. Of 150,000 to 200,000 clones in the sample, 80% were seen once. The specimen was PBMCs. Receptors were obtained from a human donor in good health.

A few counts support this clone. The V call is TRBV2, the J call TRBJ1-2; 9 nucleotides match TRBD1. CDR3 length equals 13 residues. From germline, CDR1 is SNHLY and CDR2 FYNNEI. V was clipped by 6 bases and J by 7 bases; unmatched bases: 6. This CDR3 is CASRGTGRSGYTF. The CDR3 DNA is TGTGCCAGCAGAGGGACAGGGAGGAGTGGCTACACCTTC.

A few counts support this clone. V usage is TRBV18 and J usage is TRBJ2-7; 9 positions agree with TRBD1. The CDR3 consists of 14 residues. Germline loops: CDR1 KGHSH, CDR2 LQKENI. The V segment lost 4 bases and the J segment 2 bases; nucleotides outside the gene matches: 3. The CDR3 DNA reads as TGTGCCAGCTCACTCGGACAGGGGCCCTACGAGCAGTACTTC. As protein: CASSLGQGPYEQYF.

V and J are TRBV6-4 and TRBJ1-1; TRBD1 aligns across 9 bases. Germline CDR1 MRHNA, CDR2 SNTAGT. The CDR3 spans 14 residues. V lost 7 bases to trimming and J lost 4 bases; unmatched junction nucleotides: 7. The CDR3 loop is CASKKDRGGTEAFF. As DNA, the CDR3 is TGTGCCAGCAAGAAAGACAGGGGGGGCACTGAAGCTTTCTTT.

J is TRBJ2-1 and V is TRBV5-1, with D perhaps matching TRBD2 (6 bases). Germline values: CDR1 SGHRS, CDR2 YFSETQ. The ends were cut back, 0 bases at V and 4 bases at J, with 11 bases in the middle. The CDR3 has 15 amino acids. The CDR3 DNA reads as TGCGCCAGCAGCTTGGGGCGGGGCGGTTACAATGAGCAGTTCTTC. Translated: CASSLGRGGYNEQFF.

V gene TRBV5-1 combines with J gene TRBJ2-5, with 8 positions matching TRBD2. V lost 0 bases to trimming and J lost 5 bases; unmatched junction nucleotides: 6. The V gene's germline CDR1 is SGHRS and CDR2 YFSETQ. The CDR3 runs to 15 residues. The CDR3 region has the DNA TGCGCCAGCAGCTTGGACGGGACTAGTAGCGAGACCCAGTACTTC. Translation: CASSLDGTSSETQYF.

The DNA for the CDR3 is TGTGCCAGCAGCGGCGATACAGGGCCCTTTAATTCACCCCTCCACTTT. Translated, it gives CASSGDTGPFNSPLHF. The chain carries TRBV5-6 and TRBJ1-6; D is perhaps TRBD1 (6 bases). Per the germline V gene, CDR1 is SGHDT and CDR2 is YYEEEE. CDR3 size: 16 residues. V lost 4 bases and J lost 6, with 17 bases in between.

V gene TRBV6-6 combines with J gene TRBJ2-7; the D gene is possibly TRBD2 (6 bases). The V end was cut by 3 bases, the J end by 4 bases, with 13 bases between. The CDR3 is made up of 14 amino acids. CDR1 MNHNY and CDR2 SVGAGI come from the germline V gene (reference sequence). In DNA, the CDR3 is TGTGCCAGCAGTTATGTAGGGACTCTGTACGAGCAGTACTTC. Translating it yields CASSYVGTLYEQYF.

The chain combines TRBV25-1 with TRBJ1-1, with 8 positions matching TRBD1. Germline loops: CDR1 MGHDK, CDR2 SYGVNS. J gave up 6 bases and V 3 bases, and 9 bases lay outside the gene matches. The CDR3 extends over 15 amino acids. The CDR3 nucleotides read TGTGCCAGCAGTGATGAGGCAGGGGGCGGCTCTGAAGCTTTCTTT. This gives the protein CASSDEAGGGSEAFF.

The rearrangement joins TRBV11-2 to TRBJ2-7; 9 bases agree with TRBD1. The CDR3 loop spans 14 amino acids. V lost 5 bases to trimming and J lost 3 bases; unmatched junction nucleotides: 5. Germline V lookup: CDR1 SGHAT, CDR2 FQNNGV. The CDR3 region is CASSPLDRGYEQYF. In DNA form, the CDR3 reads TGTGCCAGCAGCCCGCTGGACAGGGGCTACGAGCAGTACTTC.

This rearrangement joins TRBV6-5 to TRBJ1-4, with 8 positions matching TRBD1. Germline V gene sequence: CDR1 MNHEY, CDR2 SVGAGI. V shed 6 bases, J shed 3 bases, and the junction held 3 bases outside the gene matches. The CDR3 extends over 14 amino acids. This CDR3 is CASSSTGANEKLFF. The DNA for the CDR3 is TGTGCCAGCAGCTCGACAGGGGCTAATGAAAAACTGTTTTTT.

The gene calls are TRBV4-3 and TRBJ2-1; 11 nucleotides match TRBD2. V lost 1 base to trimming and J lost 2 bases; unmatched junction nucleotides: 7. The V gene's germline CDR1 is LGHNA and CDR2 YSLEER. The CDR3 has 18 amino acids. CDR3 amino acids: CASSQVLAGGSTYNEQFF. The DNA for the CDR3 is TGCGCCAGCAGCCAAGTCCTAGCGGGGGGCTCGACCTACAATGAGCAGTTCTTC.

This clone appeared a single time. The chain carries TRBV28 and TRBJ2-5; D possibly corresponds to TRBD2 (8 bases). This CDR3 is 15 amino acids long. Trimming took off 4 bases at V and 5 bases at J, with 17 bases between the two ends. Per the germline V gene, CDR1 is MDHEN and CDR2 is SYDVKM. The CDR3 loop reads CASSSPGGGAETQYF. For the CDR3, the DNA is TGTGCCAGCAGTTCCCCGGGAGGGGGCGCCGAGACCCAGTACTTC. Variable domain in full (rest from reference TRBV28 and TRBJ2-5): DVKVTQSSRYLVKRTGEKVFLECVQDMDHENMFWYRQDPGLGLRLIYFSYDVKMKEKGDIPEGYSVSREKKERFSLILESASTNQTSMYLCASSSPGGGAETQYFGPGTRLLVL.